The source of this T cell receptor (beta chain) is a study of CD8 T cells in ankylosing spondylitis. Regarding the study as a whole: Reportedly, disease-linked clones are significantly enriched in ankylosing spondylitis patients' matched synovial fluid. Reports of some motif variants in reactive arthritis synovial fluid and blood predate this one.

One entry per CDR3 protein results from TCRdb running MiXCR on the 5' RACE reads. The data contain some 240,000 distinct CDR3 sequences, about 20% of them singletons. With respect to this clonotype: Its antigen remains unknown.

This TCR derives from a male donor with ankylosing spondylitis or in good health (not recorded which). The specimen sequenced was blood, either unsorted or a sorted T cell fraction (not recorded which).

DNA for the CDR3: TGTGCCAGCAGCCAAGATTATTGGGGGGATCAGCCCCAGCATTTT. It is translated as CASSQDYWGDQPQHF. The gene calls are TRBV4-2 and TRBJ1-5, with TRBD1 as a possible D gene (5 bases). CDR3 length equals 15 residues. Germline values: CDR1 LGHNA, CDR2 YNFKEQ. The V end lost 0 bases, the J end lost 5 bases, and 11 bases lay between the germline ends.